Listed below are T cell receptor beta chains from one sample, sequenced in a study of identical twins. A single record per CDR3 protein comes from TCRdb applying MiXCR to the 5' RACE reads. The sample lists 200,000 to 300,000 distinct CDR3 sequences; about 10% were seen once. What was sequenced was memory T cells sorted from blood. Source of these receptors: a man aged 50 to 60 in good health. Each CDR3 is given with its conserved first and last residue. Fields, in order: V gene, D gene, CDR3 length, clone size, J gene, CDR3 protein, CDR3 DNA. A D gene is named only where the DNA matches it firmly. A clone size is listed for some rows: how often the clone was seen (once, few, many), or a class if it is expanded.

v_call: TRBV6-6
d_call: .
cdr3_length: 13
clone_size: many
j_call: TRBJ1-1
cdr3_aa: CASSYTGDTEAFF
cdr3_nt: TGTGCCAGCAGTTATACCGGGGACACTGAAGCTTTCTTT

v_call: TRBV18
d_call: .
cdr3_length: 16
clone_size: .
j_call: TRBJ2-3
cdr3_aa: CASSPVDSRSADTQYF
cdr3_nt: TGTGCCAGCTCACCGGTCGACTCCCGGTCAGCGGATACGCAGTATTTT

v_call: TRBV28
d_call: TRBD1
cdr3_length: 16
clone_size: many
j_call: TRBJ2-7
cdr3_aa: CASSLGGTGFFYEQYF
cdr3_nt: TGTGCCAGCAGTTTAGGGGGGACAGGGTTTTTTTACGAGCAGTACTTC

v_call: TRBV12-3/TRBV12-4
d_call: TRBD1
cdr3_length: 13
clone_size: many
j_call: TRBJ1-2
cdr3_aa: CASSLGTAGGYTF
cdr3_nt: TGTGCCAGCAGTTTGGGGACAGCGGGAGGCTACACCTTC

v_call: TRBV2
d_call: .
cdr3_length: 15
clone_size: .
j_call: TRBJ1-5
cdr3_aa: CASSELAEGNQPQHF
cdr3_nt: TGTGCCAGCAGTGAGTTGGCGGAGGGCAATCAGCCCCAGCATTTT

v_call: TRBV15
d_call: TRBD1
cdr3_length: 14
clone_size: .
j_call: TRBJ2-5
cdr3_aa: CATSRDWGQGSQYF
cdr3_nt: TGTGCCACCAGCAGAGATTGGGGACAGGGGAGTCAGTACTTC

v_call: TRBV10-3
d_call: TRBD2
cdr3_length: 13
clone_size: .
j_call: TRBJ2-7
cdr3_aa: CAITPGTRGEQYF
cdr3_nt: TGTGCCATCACTCCCGGGACTAGGGGCGAGCAGTACTTC

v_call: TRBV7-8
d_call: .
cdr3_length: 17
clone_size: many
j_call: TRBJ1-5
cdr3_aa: CASSKRGARGDNQPQHF
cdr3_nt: TGTGCCAGCAGTAAAAGAGGGGCCAGGGGCGATAATCAGCCCCAGCATTTT

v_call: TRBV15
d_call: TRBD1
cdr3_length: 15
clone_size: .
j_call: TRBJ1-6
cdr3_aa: CATSRGRQGDSPLHF
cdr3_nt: TGTGCCACCAGCAGAGGTCGGCAGGGGGATTCACCCCTCCACTTT

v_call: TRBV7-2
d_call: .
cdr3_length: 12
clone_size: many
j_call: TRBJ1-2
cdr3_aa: CASSLSQNGYTF
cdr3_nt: TGTGCCAGCAGCTTATCGCAGAATGGCTACACCTTC

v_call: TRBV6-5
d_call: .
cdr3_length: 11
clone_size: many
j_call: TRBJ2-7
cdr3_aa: CASSFSHEQYF
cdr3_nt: TGTGCCAGCAGTTTCAGTCACGAGCAGTACTTC

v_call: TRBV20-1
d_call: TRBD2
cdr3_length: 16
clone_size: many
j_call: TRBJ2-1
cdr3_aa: CSAKAGTSGGLGEQFF
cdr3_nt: TGCAGTGCTAAGGCCGGGACTAGCGGGGGGCTTGGTGAGCAGTTCTTC

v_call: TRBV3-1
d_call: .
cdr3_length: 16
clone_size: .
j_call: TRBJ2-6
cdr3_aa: CASSHTDRYPANVLTF
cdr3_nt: TGTGCCAGCAGCCATACCGACAGATACCCCGCCAACGTCCTGACTTTC

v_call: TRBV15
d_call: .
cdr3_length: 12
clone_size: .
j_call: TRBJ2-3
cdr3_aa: CATRQDGDTQYF
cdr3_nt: TGTGCCACCCGGCAGGATGGGGATACGCAGTATTTT

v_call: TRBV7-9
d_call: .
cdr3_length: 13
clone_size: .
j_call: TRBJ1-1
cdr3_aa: CASSLSINTEAFF
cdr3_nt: TGTGCCAGCAGCTTGTCGATTAACACTGAAGCTTTCTTT

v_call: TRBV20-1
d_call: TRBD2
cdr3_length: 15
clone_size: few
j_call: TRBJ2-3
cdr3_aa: CSARQTSGSTDTQYF
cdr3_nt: TGCAGTGCTAGACAGACTAGCGGGAGCACAGATACGCAGTATTTT

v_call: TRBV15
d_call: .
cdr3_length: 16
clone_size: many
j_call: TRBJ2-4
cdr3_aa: CATSSNPGTAKNIQYF
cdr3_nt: TGTGCCACCAGCAGTAACCCCGGGACAGCCAAAAACATTCAGTACTTC